Reported below is one TCR beta chain. The antigen is unknown. This record belongs to a study of radiotherapy plus CTLA-4 blockade in lung cancer. Study details: An objective response was seen in around 17% of patients, and disease control in about 31%.

Notes on the study in general: Blood saw expansion of tumor-derived TCR clones after radiotherapy plus ipilimumab.

Generated by immunoSEQ multiplex PCR, the TCRdb table keeps only in-frame clones and is missing some. In the table there are roughly 120,000 clones, 81% of which are singletons. V shed 2 bases and J shed 7 bases, with 12 bases lying between them. Germline V gene sequence: CDR1 SNHLY, CDR2 FYNNEI. The CDR3 has 15 amino acids. V and J are TRBV2 and TRBJ1-6; the D gene is possibly TRBD1 (5 bases). This TCR was sampled from a human donor with non-small cell lung cancer that progressed on radiotherapy plus ipilimumab. Some clones in this sample may be carry-over from other donors' samples. Here the sequenced sample was peripheral blood, taken from a patient treated with radiotherapy plus ipilimumab. The CDR3 sequence is CASSETRDWNSPLHF. The CDR3 nucleotides read TGTGCCAGCAGTGAAACCCGGGACTGGAATTCACCCCTCCACTTT.